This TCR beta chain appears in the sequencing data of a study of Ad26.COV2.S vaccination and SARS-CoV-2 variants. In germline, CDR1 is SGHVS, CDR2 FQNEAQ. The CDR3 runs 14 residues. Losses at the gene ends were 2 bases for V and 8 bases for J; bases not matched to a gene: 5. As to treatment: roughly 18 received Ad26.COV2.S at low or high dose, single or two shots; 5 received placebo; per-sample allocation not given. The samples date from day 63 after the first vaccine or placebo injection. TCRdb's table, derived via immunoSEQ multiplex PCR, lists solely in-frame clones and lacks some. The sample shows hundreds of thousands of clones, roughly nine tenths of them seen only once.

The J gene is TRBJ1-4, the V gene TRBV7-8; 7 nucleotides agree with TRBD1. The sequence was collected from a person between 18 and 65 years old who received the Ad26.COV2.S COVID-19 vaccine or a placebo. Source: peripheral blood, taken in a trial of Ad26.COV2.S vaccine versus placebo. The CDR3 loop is CASSLRGRIEKLFF. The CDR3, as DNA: TGTGCCAGCAGCTTAAGGGGGCGTATAGAAAAACTGTTTTTT.